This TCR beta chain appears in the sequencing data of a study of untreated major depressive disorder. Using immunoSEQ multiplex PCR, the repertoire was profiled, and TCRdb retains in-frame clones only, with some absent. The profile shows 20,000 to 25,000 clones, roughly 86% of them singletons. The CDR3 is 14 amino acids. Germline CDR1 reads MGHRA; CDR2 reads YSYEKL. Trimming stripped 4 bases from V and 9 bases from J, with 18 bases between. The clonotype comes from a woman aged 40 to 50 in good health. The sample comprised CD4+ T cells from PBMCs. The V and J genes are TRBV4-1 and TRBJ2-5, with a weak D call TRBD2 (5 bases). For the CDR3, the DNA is TGCGCCAGCAGCCCAGAGGGCCAGGCCGGGGCCCAGTACTTC. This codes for CASSPEGQAGAQYF.